Below, one T cell receptor (beta chain) is given with its context. These data are taken from a study of blood T cell repertoires in COVID-19. The authors' processing: Amplification from reference gene primers served as the basis for estimated nucleated cell counts. Sequencing used immunoSEQ multiplex PCR; TCRdb keeps in-frame clones, though not all of them. V and J calls and clone size are as listed in that table; D and trimming were resolved from the DNA. This table holds under 250,000 clones, around 83% found once. Looked up from germline, CDR1 is SEHNR and CDR2 is FQNEAQ (reference sequence). The CDR3 loop spans 15 amino acids. The V and J ends lost 0 bases and 13 bases respectively, with 21 bases between them.

Specimen: peripheral blood. The V gene is TRBV7-9, the J gene TRBJ1-2, with D maybe TRBD1 (6 bases). The sequence came from a man between 45 and 60 years old with active or convalescent COVID-19. CDR3 in DNA: TGTGCCAGCAGCTTAGCGCCGGGACACCCCCAAGGGTTCACCTTC. Its protein product is CASSLAPGHPQGFTF. The full variable domain, completed using reference TRBV7-9 and TRBJ1-2, is DTGVSQNPRHKITKRGQNVTFRCDPISEHNRLYWYRQTLGQGPEFLTYFQNEAQLEKSRLLSDRFSAERPKGSFSTLEIQRTEQGDSAMYLCASSLAPGHPQGFTFGSGTRLTVV.